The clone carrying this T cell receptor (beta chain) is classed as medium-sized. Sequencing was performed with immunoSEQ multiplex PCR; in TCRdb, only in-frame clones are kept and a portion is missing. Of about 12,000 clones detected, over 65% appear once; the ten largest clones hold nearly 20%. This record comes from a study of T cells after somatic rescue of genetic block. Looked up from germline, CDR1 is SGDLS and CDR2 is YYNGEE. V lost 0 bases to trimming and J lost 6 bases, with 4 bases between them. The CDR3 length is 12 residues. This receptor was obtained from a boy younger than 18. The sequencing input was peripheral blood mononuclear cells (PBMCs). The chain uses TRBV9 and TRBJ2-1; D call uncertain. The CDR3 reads CASSVGINEQFF. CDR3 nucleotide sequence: TGTGCCAGCAGCGTAGGGATCAATGAGCAGTTCTTC.